This TCR beta chain was documented in a study of T cell changes during pregnancy in multiple sclerosis. Sequenced by immunoSEQ multiplex PCR; TCRdb stores in-frame clones only, minus some. The sample has 70,000 to 80,000 clones, around 94% seen once. V was pared by 8 bases and J by 6 bases, with 22 bases of the junction left unmatched. Germline V gene lookup returns CDR1 SGHVS and CDR2 FNYEAQ. The CDR3 length is 18 residues. The starting material was peripheral blood, obtained in the third trimester of pregnancy. V usage is TRBV7-6 and J usage is TRBJ2-1; TRBD2 agrees at 7 bases. The TCR originated in a female donor with multiple sclerosis, enrolled in a pregnancy study. The CDR3 region has the DNA TGTGCCAGCGTAGGGAAAGGCGGGGGTTCTGGGGCGAGCAATGAGCAGTTCTTC. The encoded protein is CASVGKGGGSGASNEQFF.